This entry describes one T cell receptor beta chain. Its cognate antigen is unknown. These data are taken from a study of T cell repertoires in cytomegalovirus infection. Study details: TCR beta signatures that were public indicated CMV infection and matching HLA type. Overall study findings and caveats: In two of eight donors, the top clonotype was HLA-C-restricted CMV-specific.

MiXCR, run by TCRdb on the reads, gives a single entry per CDR3 protein. Of 800,000 to 950,000 distinct CDR3 sequences listed, 30% to 35% are singletons. The CDR3 is 14 residues long. V lost 10 bases and J lost 2, with 17 bases in between. The receptor's source is a human donor in good health (CMV status not recorded). Some clones in this sample may be carry-over from other donors' samples. Here the sequenced sample was cultured CD8+ T cells from PBMCs, taken from culture after CMV antigen stimulation. J is TRBJ1-1 and V is TRBV12-3 or TRBV12-4; unclear D gene. DNA for the CDR3: TGTGCCAACACCCCCCTCGGCGGAAACACTGAAGCTTTCTTT. It specifies CANTPLGGNTEAFF.